What follows describes a single T cell receptor beta chain. The antigen is undetermined. This record comes from a study of T cells after yellow fever vaccination. Study results and caveats: The secondary response was weaker, and its peak arrived faster, on day 5 versus 15. It was a small share of clonotypes that appeared in both CD4 and CD8 compartments. Bulk-population clonotypes that are abundant could appear as contaminants in FACS-sorted repertoires.

Template switching by 5'RACE produced TCR cDNA, adding a universal primer site and UMIs. TCRdb ran MiXCR on the 5' RACE reads and lists one entry per CDR3 protein. The sample lists under 600,000 distinct CDR3 sequences; about 14% were seen once. The TCR comes from a man aged 25 to 45 who received the YFV17D yellow fever vaccine. The sample consisted of PBMCs, taken on the day of the yellow fever booster vaccination.

The CDR3 spells CASSSPAKNIQYF. For the CDR3, the DNA is TGTGCCAGCAGTTCGCCAGCCAAAAACATTCAGTACTTC. The V call is TRBV6-5, the J call TRBJ2-4; no clear D gene. With 4 bases removed from V and 0 bases from J, the gap between germline ends came to 4 bases. The CDR3 contains 13 residues. Per germline, CDR1 MNHEY and CDR2 SVGAGI.